This entry describes one T cell receptor beta chain. Its matching antigen is unknown. Amplified TCR beta CDR3 regions derived from RNA transcripts. The HTBI primer set drove a first-round RT-PCR of the TCR CDR3. TCRdb processed the multiplex PCR reads anew with MiXCR; each CDR3 protein has one entry. Among under 650,000 distinct CDR3 sequences, around 16% were seen once, and the ten largest hold 3.5% to 4%. The data originate from a study of T cells in Graves' hyperthyroidism and ophthalmopathy. CDR3 length: 14 residues. The V gene lost 7 bases and the J gene lost 3 bases, with 16 bases spanning the gap. Patients were excluded because of uncontrolled infection, other autoimmune disease, pregnancy or lactation. An approximately 9.4 ml volume of fresh peripheral blood provided the PBMCs. Study-wide findings and caveats: Blood also carried most thyroid clonotypes expanded above 0.001.

Sequenced: blood. V is TRBV12-3 or TRBV12-4 and J is TRBJ2-7, with D possibly TRBD1 on 6 matching bases. The TCR was taken from a woman aged 25-40 years with Graves' hyperthyroidism. The CDR3 DNA follows: TGTGCCAGCACTCAACCGACAGGTCACTACGAGCAGTACTTC. This translates into CASTQPTGHYEQYF.